This T cell receptor (beta chain) was captured in a study of blood T cell repertoires in COVID-19. How the authors handled the data: Estimation of nucleated cell counts relied on the amplification of reference gene primers. TCRdb keeps only in-frame clones here, not all; method: immunoSEQ multiplex PCR. Clone size and the V and J calls come from that table; the DNA yielded D and trimming. The data show under 200,000 clones, with about 83% seen just once and around 3.6% held by the top ten. The V gene's germline CDR1 is SGHVS and CDR2 FQNEAQ. V was cut by 0 bases and J by 4 bases, with 10 bases left in between. CDR3 length equals 14 residues. Membership in each cohort depended on participant-reported clinical history.

Sequenced material: PBMCs or T cells enriched from blood (not recorded which). The receptor's source is a woman aged 45-65 years in a cohort exposed to, infected with or recovered from COVID-19 (not recorded which). The chain carries TRBV7-8 and TRBJ2-7, with D uncertain. The CDR3 reads CASSLATFVYEQYF. The CDR3 DNA is TGTGCCAGCAGCTTAGCGACATTCGTATACGAGCAGTACTTC.